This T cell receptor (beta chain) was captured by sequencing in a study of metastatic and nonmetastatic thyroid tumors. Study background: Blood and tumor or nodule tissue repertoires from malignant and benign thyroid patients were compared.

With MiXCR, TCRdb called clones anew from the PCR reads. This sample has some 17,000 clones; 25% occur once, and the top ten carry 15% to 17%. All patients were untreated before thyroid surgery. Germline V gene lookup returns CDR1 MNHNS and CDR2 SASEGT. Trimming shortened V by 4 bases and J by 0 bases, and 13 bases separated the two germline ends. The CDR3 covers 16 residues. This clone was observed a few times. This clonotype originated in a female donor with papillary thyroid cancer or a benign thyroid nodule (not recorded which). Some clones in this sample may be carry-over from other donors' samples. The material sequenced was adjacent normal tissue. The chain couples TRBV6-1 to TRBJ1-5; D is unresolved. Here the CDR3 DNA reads TGTGCCAGCAGTGTGTACGGAGGGTATAGCAATCAGCCCCAGCATTTT. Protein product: CASSVYGGYSNQPQHF.